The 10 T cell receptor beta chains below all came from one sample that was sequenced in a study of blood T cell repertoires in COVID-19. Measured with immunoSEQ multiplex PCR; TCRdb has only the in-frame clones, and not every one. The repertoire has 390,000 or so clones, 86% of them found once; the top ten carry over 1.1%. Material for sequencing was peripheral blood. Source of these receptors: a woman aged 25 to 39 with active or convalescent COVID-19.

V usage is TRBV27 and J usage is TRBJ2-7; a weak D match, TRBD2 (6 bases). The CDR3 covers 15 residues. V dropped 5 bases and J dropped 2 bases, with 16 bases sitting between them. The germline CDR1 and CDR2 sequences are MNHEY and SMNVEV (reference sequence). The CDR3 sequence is CASSPLRGGAYEQYF. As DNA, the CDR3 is TGTGCCAGCAGTCCCCTGCGCGGAGGGGCCTACGAGCAGTACTTC.

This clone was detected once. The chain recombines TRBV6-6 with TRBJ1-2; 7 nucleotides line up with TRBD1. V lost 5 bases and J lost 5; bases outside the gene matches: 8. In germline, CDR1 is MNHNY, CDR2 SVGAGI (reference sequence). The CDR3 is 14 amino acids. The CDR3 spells CASSPGDRGYGYTF. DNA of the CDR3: TGTGCCAGCAGTCCAGGGGACAGAGGATATGGCTACACCTTC.

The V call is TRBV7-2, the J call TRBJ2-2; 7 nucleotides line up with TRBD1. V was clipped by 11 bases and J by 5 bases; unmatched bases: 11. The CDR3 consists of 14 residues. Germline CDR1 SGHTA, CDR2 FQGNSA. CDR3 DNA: TGTGCCCCTACCCGGATACAGGGGACCGGGGAGCTGTTTTTT. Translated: CAPTRIQGTGELFF.

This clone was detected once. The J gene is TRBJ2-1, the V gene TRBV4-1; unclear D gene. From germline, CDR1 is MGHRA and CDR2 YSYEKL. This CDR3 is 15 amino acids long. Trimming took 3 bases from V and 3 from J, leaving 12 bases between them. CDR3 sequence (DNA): TGCGCCAGCAGCCATCGTAAGCCAAACTACAATGAGCAGTTCTTC. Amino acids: CASSHRKPNYNEQFF.

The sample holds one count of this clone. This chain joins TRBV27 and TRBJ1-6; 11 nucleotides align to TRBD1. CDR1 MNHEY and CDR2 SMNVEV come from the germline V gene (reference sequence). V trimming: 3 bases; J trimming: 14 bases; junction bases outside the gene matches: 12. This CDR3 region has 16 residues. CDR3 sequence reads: CASSLPSGTGGLALHF. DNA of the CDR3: TGTGCCAGCAGTTTGCCCTCCGGGACAGGGGGTCTGGCCCTCCACTTT.

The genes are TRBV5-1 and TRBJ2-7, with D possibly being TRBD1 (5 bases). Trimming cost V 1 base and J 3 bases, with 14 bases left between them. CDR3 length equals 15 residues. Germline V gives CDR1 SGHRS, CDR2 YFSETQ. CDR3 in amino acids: CASSLQGDFNYEQYF. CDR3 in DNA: TGCGCCAGCAGCTTGCAAGGGGATTTCAACTACGAGCAGTACTTC.

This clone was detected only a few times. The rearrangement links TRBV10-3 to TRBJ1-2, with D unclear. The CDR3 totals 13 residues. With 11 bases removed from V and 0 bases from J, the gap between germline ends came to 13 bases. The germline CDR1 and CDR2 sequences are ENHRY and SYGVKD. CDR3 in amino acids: CAVHPGANYGYTF. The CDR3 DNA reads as TGTGCCGTCCACCCCGGGGCTAACTATGGCTACACCTTC.

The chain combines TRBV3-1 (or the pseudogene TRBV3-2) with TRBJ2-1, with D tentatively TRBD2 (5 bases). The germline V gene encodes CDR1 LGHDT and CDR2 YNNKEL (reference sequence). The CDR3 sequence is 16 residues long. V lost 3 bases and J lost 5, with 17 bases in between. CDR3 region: CASSHLGDSAHNEQFF. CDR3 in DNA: TGTGCCAGCAGCCATCTCGGTGATAGCGCCCACAATGAGCAGTTCTTC.

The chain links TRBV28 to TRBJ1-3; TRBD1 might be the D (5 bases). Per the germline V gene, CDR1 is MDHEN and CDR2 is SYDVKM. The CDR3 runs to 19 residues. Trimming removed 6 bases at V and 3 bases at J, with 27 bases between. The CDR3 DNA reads TGTGCCAGCAGCACCCATCGGGGGGGACTCCCTTCCGGTGGAAACACCATATATTTT. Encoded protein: CASSTHRGGLPSGGNTIYF. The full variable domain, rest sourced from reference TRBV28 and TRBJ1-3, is DVKVTQSSRYLVKRTGEKVFLECVQDMDHENMFWYRQDPGLGLRLIYFSYDVKMKEKGDIPEGYSVSREKKERFSLILESASTNQTSMYLCASSTHRGGLPSGGNTIYFGEGSWLTVV.

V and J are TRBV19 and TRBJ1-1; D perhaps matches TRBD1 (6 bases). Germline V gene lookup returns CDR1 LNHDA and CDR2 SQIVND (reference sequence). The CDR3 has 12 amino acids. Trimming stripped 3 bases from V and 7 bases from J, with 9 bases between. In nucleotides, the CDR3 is TGTGCCAGTAGTATCGCAGGGGTTGAAGCTTTCTTT. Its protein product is CASSIAGVEAFF.